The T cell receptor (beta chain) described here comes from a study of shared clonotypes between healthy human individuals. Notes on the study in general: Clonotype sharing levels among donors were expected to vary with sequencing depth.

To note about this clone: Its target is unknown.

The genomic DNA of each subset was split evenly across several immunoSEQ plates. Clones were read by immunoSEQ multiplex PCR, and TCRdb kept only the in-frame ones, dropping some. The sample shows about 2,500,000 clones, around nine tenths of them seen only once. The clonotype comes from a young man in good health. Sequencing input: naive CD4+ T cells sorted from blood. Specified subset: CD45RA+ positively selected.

CDR3 residues: CASSLIPPTDGYTF. Here the CDR3 DNA reads TGTGCCAGCAGCTTAATTCCCCCCACAGATGGCTACACCTTC. This chain connects TRBV7-3 to TRBJ1-2; D uncertain. Trimming shortened V by 1 base and J by 6 bases, and 12 bases separated the two germline ends. The CDR3 totals 14 residues. Germline CDR1 SGHTA, CDR2 FQGTGA.